The clone carrying this T cell receptor (beta chain) appeared a few times. This entry comes from a study of T cell repertoires in cytomegalovirus infection. TCRdb itself ran the reads through MiXCR, one entry per CDR3 protein. The sample includes around 250,000 distinct CDR3 sequences, approximately 15% of them seen just once. Germline V gene sequence: CDR1 SGHRS, CDR2 YFSETQ. The ends were cut back, 3 bases at V and 1 base at J, with 21 bases in the middle. The CDR3 extends over 18 amino acids. The rearrangement uses TRBV5-1 and TRBJ2-3, with D possibly TRBD2 on 5 matching bases. This sequence was found in a human donor in good health (CMV status not recorded). Some clones in this sample may be carry-over from other donors' samples. The sample was CD8+ T cells from PBMCs. The CDR3 bases are TGCGCCAGCAGCTCCCTGCAGGACGAAGACTACCGCACAGATACGCAGTATTTT. Encoded protein: CASSSLQDEDYRTDTQYF.